This T cell receptor (beta chain) appears in the sequencing data of a study of T cells after yellow fever vaccination. The overall study: It was SMART-Seq v4 Ultra Low Input that prepared the fractions with low cell numbers.

Regarding this clonotype: Its antigen is not known.

TCRdb reanalysed the 5' RACE reads using MiXCR and keeps one entry per CDR3 protein. Here the sample spans some 350,000 distinct CDR3 sequences, 8.5% to 10% being singletons. The CDR3 length is 15 residues. V lost 7 bases and J lost 0, with 13 bases in between. The germline V gene has CDR1 MGHRA and CDR2 YSYEKL. Findings and caveats of the study: Just a small share of clonotypes turned up in the CD4 compartment as well as the CD8 compartment. Reappearing after the booster were most of the clones from primary vaccination (around 96% CD4, approximately 88% CD8).

The source material was PBMCs, sampled on the day of the first yellow fever vaccination. The genes are TRBV4-1 and TRBJ2-1, with D perhaps TRBD2 (6 bases). This TCR derives from a man aged 18 to 30 who received the YFV17D yellow fever vaccine. The CDR3 is CASTIAESSYNEQFF. CDR3 DNA sequence: TGCGCCAGCACCATAGCGGAGAGCTCCTACAATGAGCAGTTCTTC.